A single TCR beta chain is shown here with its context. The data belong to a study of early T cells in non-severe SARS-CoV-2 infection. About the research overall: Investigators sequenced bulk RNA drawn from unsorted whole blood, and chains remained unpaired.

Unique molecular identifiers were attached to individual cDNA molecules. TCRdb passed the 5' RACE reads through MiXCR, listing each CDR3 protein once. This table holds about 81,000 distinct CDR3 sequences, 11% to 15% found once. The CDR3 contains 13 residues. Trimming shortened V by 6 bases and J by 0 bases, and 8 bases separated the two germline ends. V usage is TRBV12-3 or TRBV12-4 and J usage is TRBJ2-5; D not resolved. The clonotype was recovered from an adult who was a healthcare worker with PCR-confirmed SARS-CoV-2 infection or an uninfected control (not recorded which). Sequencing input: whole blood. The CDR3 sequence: CASRPQYQETQYF. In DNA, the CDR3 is TGTGCCAGCAGACCGCAGTACCAAGAGACCCAGTACTTC.